Listed below are T cell receptor beta chains from one sample, sequenced in a study of breast tumors, draining lymph nodes, adjacent tissues. TCRdb independently ran MiXCR on the multiplex PCR reads; one entry per CDR3 protein. The sample consists of over 250,000 distinct CDR3 sequences, more than 30% of them appearing once. Source material: axillary lymph node tissue. The source of these receptors is a female donor with breast cancer. Some clones in this sample may be carry-over from other donors' samples. Each CDR3 is given with its conserved first and last residue.

v_call,j_call,cdr3_length,cdr3_aa
TRBV6-5,TRBJ2-7,14,CASRPGLAAYEQYF
TRBV11-1,TRBJ1-2,12,CASSHGPYGYTF
TRBV19,TRBJ1-6,14,CASSNAAGHSPLHF
TRBV28,TRBJ2-7,13,CASSQGVYSEQYF
TRBV3-1,TRBJ1-5,15,CASSQGRGGNQPQHF
TRBV25-1,TRBJ2-5,17,CASRFNSGLAGAETQYF
TRBV30,TRBJ2-5,12,CAWSVGPETQYF
TRBV4-2,TRBJ2-1,16,CASSPEGVAAHNEQFF
TRBV12-3/TRBV12-4,TRBJ1-3,14,CASSLAGTGNTIYF
TRBV20-1,TRBJ2-3,14,CSAKLAGGSDTQYF
TRBV27,TRBJ1-6,15,CASTRGLGGNSPLHF
TRBV6-6,TRBJ2-7,13,CASSYLGTGEQYF
TRBV30,TRBJ2-3,14,CAWSVGHDQDTQYF
TRBV6-5,TRBJ2-2,16,CASRQQLAGNTGELFF
TRBV27,TRBJ2-7,15,CASSLSVGGTYEQYF
TRBV11-2,TRBJ1-5,17,CASSLIGVAGGGETQHF
TRBV11-2,TRBJ2-1,17,CASTGTSASSSYNEQFF
TRBV5-4,TRBJ2-1,15,CASSLRTGGRNEQFF
TRBV5-4,TRBJ2-1,15,CASSEAGGPYNEQFF
TRBV20-1,TRBJ2-4,15,CSAHPTGRIRDIQYF
TRBV2,TRBJ2-2,13,CASTRGRPGELFF
TRBV10-3,TRBJ2-7,15,CAISETGTSDYEQYF